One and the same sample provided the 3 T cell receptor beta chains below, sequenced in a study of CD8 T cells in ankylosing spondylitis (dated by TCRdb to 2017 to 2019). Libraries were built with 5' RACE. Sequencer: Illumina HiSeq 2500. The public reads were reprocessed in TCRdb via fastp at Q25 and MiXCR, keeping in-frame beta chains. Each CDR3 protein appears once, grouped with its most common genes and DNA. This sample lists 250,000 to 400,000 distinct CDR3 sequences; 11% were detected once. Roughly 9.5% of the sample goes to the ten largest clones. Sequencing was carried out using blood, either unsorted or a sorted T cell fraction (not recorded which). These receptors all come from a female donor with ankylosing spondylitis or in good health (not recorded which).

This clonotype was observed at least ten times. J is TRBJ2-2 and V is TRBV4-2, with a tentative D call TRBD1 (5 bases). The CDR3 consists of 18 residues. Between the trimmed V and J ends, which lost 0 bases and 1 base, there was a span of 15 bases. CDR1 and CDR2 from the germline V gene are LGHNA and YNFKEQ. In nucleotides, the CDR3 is TGTGCCAGCAGCCAAGATCTAAGGGGCAGCCAGAACACCGGGGAGCTGTTTTTT. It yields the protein CASSQDLRGSQNTGELFF.

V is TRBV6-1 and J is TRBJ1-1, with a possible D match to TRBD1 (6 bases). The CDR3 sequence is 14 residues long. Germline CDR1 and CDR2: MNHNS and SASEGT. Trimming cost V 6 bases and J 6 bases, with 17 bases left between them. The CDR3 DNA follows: TGTGCCAGCAGCCCAGGGGTATCGAGCCCTGAAGCTTTCTTT. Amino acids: CASSPGVSSPEAFF.

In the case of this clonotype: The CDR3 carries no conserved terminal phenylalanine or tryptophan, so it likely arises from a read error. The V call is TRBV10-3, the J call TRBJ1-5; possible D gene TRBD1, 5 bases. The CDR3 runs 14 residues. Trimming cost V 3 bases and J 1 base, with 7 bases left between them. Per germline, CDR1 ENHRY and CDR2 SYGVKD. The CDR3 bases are TGTGCCATCAGTGACAGGGTGAGCAATCAGCCCCAGCATATT. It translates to CAISDRVSNQPQHI.